Given below is one T cell receptor (beta chain) in context. What it recognizes is unknown. The sample originates from a study of cytomegalovirus exposure and HLA in healthy donors. Findings and caveats of the study: Researchers had no immune exposure information except CMV serostatus available.

CDR1 is SNHLY and CDR2 is FYNNEI in the germline V gene. This CDR3 has 12 residues. V gave up 7 bases and J gave up 8 bases, with 14 bases separating them. PCR was performed using 60 Vbeta and 13 Jbeta primers. Assay: immunoSEQ multiplex PCR; the TCRdb copy retains only in-frame clones and omits some. The top ten hold under 2% of the sample, which has 150,000 to 200,000 clones, around three quarters seen once. The sample comprised PBMCs. This receptor was obtained from a man younger than 40 in good health and CMV-seronegative. The chain carries TRBV2 and TRBJ1-2; no firm D call. The chain's CDR3 is CASKTAREGYTF. The CDR3 DNA reads TGTGCCAGCAAAACAGCCCGAGAAGGCTACACCTTC.